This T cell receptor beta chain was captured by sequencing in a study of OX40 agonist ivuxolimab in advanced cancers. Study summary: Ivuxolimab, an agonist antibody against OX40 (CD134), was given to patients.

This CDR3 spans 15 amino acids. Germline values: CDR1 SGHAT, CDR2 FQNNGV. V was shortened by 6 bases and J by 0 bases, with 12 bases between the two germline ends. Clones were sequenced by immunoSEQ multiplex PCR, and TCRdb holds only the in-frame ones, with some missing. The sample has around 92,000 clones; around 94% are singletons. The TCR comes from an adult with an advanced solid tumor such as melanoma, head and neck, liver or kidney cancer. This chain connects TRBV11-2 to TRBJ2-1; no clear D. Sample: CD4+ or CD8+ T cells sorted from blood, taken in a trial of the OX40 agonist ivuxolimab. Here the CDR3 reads CASSQADGSYNEQFF. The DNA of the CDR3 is TGTGCCAGCAGTCAGGCGGACGGCTCCTACAATGAGCAGTTCTTC.